In this sample, the clone carrying this T cell receptor beta chain turned up once. Its cognate antigen is unknown. Profiling relied on immunoSEQ multiplex PCR, and the TCRdb table lists in-frame clones only, not all of them. The data contain approximately 76,000 clones, over 80% of them seen just once; the ten biggest clones take up 3.5% to 5.5%. This specimen belongs to a study of T cell responses to AZD1222 COVID-19 vaccine. Per the germline V gene, CDR1 is MDHEN and CDR2 is SYDVKM. This CDR3 is 15 amino acids long. The V gene lost 8 bases and the J gene lost 9 bases, with 25 bases spanning the gap. Overall study results and limits: Reportedly, close to half of spike-specific TCRs are directed against unmutated variant regions. Sampling captured repertoires only after the peak T cell response. Females outnumbered males among donors, who were mostly white British; clonal diversity was possibly underestimated.

This TCR derives from an adult in good health. V usage is TRBV28 and J usage is TRBJ1-1, with a possible D match to TRBD1 (6 bases). Sequenced here: peripheral blood, sampled on day 0 of MenACWY control vaccination. The CDR3 loop is CASSTLGGAVHQAFF. The DNA of the CDR3 is TGTGCCAGCTCCACCCTTGGGGGGGCCGTTCATCAAGCTTTCTTT.